This TCR beta chain was retrieved from a study of CD8+CD57+ T cells in acquired aplastic anemia. Study in general: Sorted cells (CD4+ and CD8+) yielded DNA amounts that averaged roughly 3.5 ug. Study results and caveats: There were over 25 CD8+ CDR3 sequences that occurred in both patients and controls. Patients and healthy controls showed no significant CD8+ Simpson's diversity difference.

As to this clonotype: Its antigen is still unknown.

The CDR3 is made up of 12 amino acids. V dropped 3 bases and J dropped 5 bases, with 10 bases sitting between them. Germline V gene data show CDR1 as DFQATT and CDR2 as SNEGSKA (reference sequence). Patients included in sequencing had previously demonstrated CD8+CD57+ cell expansion by flow cytometry. When blood sampling took place, the patients had received no therapy. Genomic DNA served as template for TCR beta VDJ and CDR3 profiling. Each CDR3 protein is one row after TCRdb ran MiXCR on the reads. The data contain 310,000 or so distinct CDR3 sequences, 45% to 65% of them singletons. The source material was sorted CD4+, CD8+, or CD8+CD57+ T cells (not recorded which) from PBMCs. The gene calls are TRBV20-1 and TRBJ1-2; D possibly corresponds to TRBD1 (6 bases). The sequence was obtained from a human donor with aplastic anemia. CDR3 protein: CSASTQGYGYTF. CDR3 bases: TGCAGTGCTAGCACCCAGGGGTATGGCTACACCTTC.